This is a list of T cell receptor beta chains from one sample in a study of cytomegalovirus exposure and HLA in healthy donors. Generated by immunoSEQ multiplex PCR, the TCRdb table keeps only in-frame clones and is missing some. The table has roughly 170,000 clones, about four fifths seen once. The sample was PBMCs. These receptors were collected from a man aged 25-40 years in good health and CMV-seropositive. The CDR3 runs from the conserved cysteine through the conserved F or W. Fields, in order: CDR3 DNA, CDR3 protein, D gene, J gene, V gene, clone size. D genes are given only for firm matches. Only some rows state a clone size, as once, few, many or a class for expanded clones.

cdr3_nt: TGTGCCAGCAGCTTGGGACAGGTCCACACTGAAGCTTTCTTT
cdr3_aa: CASSLGQVHTEAFF
d_call: NA
j_call: TRBJ1-1
v_call: TRBV5-6
clone_size: NA

cdr3_nt: TGCGCCAGCAGTGAGTCGAGAGGGGGTTACGAGCAGTACTTC
cdr3_aa: CASSESRGGYEQYF
d_call: NA
j_call: TRBJ2-7
v_call: TRBV10-2
clone_size: NA

cdr3_nt: TGTGCCAGCAGTTCGTTGGGGGCGCCTGGAAACACCATATATTTT
cdr3_aa: CASSSLGAPGNTIYF
d_call: NA
j_call: TRBJ1-3
v_call: TRBV27
clone_size: NA

cdr3_nt: TGCGCCAGCAGCTTCCGGACAGACTTGAACACTGAAGCTTTCTTT
cdr3_aa: CASSFRTDLNTEAFF
d_call: NA
j_call: TRBJ1-1
v_call: TRBV5-1
clone_size: NA

cdr3_nt: TGTGCCAGCAGTCCCCCTAGCTGGAGCCACTCCGGGGAGCTGTTTTTT
cdr3_aa: CASSPPSWSHSGELFF
d_call: NA
j_call: TRBJ2-2
v_call: TRBV27
clone_size: NA

cdr3_nt: TGTGCCAGCAGACCAACCGGGACAGAAAACGAGCAGTACTTC
cdr3_aa: CASRPTGTENEQYF
d_call: TRBD1
j_call: TRBJ2-7
v_call: TRBV7-3
clone_size: NA

cdr3_nt: TGTGCCGCTTCAGGCTACGGAAACACCATATATTTT
cdr3_aa: CAASGYGNTIYF
d_call: NA
j_call: TRBJ1-3
v_call: TRBV10-3
clone_size: NA

cdr3_nt: TGTGCCAGCAGCGTAGAGGATGAGGCAGATACGCAGTATTTT
cdr3_aa: CASSVEDEADTQYF
d_call: NA
j_call: TRBJ2-3
v_call: TRBV9
clone_size: NA

cdr3_nt: TGCGCCAGCAGCCAAGAACTCCCTTGGGATACGCAGTATTTT
cdr3_aa: CASSQELPWDTQYF
d_call: NA
j_call: TRBJ2-3
v_call: TRBV4-1
clone_size: NA

cdr3_nt: TGTGCCAGCGCCTGGGAGGTTGGAGCTAATTCACCCCTCCACTTT
cdr3_aa: CASAWEVGANSPLHF
d_call: NA
j_call: TRBJ1-6
v_call: TRBV9
clone_size: few

cdr3_nt: TGTGCCAGCAGCCAACAGGGGCAGCCCCAGCATTTT
cdr3_aa: CASSQQGQPQHF
d_call: TRBD1
j_call: TRBJ1-5
v_call: TRBV7-9
clone_size: NA

cdr3_nt: TGTGCCAGCACCCTCCCGTGGGCGGGAAACACCATATATTTT
cdr3_aa: CASTLPWAGNTIYF
d_call: NA
j_call: TRBJ1-3
v_call: TRBV7-9
clone_size: NA

cdr3_nt: TGTGCCAGCGAGGGGACTAGGGGTATCGAGCAGTACTTC
cdr3_aa: CASEGTRGIEQYF
d_call: TRBD2
j_call: TRBJ2-7
v_call: TRBV6-1
clone_size: NA

cdr3_nt: TGTGCCTTAAGAGTAGCGGGTGAGCAGTTCTTC
cdr3_aa: CALRVAGEQFF
d_call: TRBD2
j_call: TRBJ2-1
v_call: TRBV30
clone_size: few

cdr3_nt: TGCGCCAGCAGCCCGGGACAGGGGATCCAAGAGACCCAGTACTTC
cdr3_aa: CASSPGQGIQETQYF
d_call: TRBD1
j_call: TRBJ2-5
v_call: TRBV5-1
clone_size: NA

cdr3_nt: TGCAGCGTTGAAAGGGTAGGGGTGGGTGATGAGCAGTTCTTC
cdr3_aa: CSVERVGVGDEQFF
d_call: NA
j_call: TRBJ2-1
v_call: TRBV29-1
clone_size: NA

cdr3_nt: TGTGCCTGGAGTAACAGGGTTCGGAACACTGAAGCTTTCTTT
cdr3_aa: CAWSNRVRNTEAFF
d_call: NA
j_call: TRBJ1-1
v_call: TRBV30
clone_size: few

cdr3_nt: TGTGCCAGCAGACTAGCGGGAGGGGGGGAGCTGTTTTTT
cdr3_aa: CASRLAGGGELFF
d_call: TRBD2
j_call: TRBJ2-2
v_call: TRBV27
clone_size: NA

cdr3_nt: TGTGCCAGCAGGGGTCCTGGTCTTGATCGGGGGTATGGCTACACCTTC
cdr3_aa: CASRGPGLDRGYGYTF
d_call: NA
j_call: TRBJ1-2
v_call: TRBV28
clone_size: NA

cdr3_nt: TGTGCCAGCAGTTCAGTCACCGGGACAGGCGAAAGGCAGCCCCAGCATTTT
cdr3_aa: CASSSVTGTGERQPQHF
d_call: TRBD1
j_call: TRBJ1-5
v_call: TRBV27
clone_size: NA

cdr3_nt: TGTGCCAGCAGCCCCCCGCGTAGACAGGCGTCTAACTATGGCTACACCTTC
cdr3_aa: CASSPPRRQASNYGYTF
d_call: NA
j_call: TRBJ1-2
v_call: TRBV7-6
clone_size: NA

cdr3_nt: TGTGCCAGCAACCCTACAGGGATGAACACTGAAGCTTTCTTT
cdr3_aa: CASNPTGMNTEAFF
d_call: NA
j_call: TRBJ1-1
v_call: TRBV6-1
clone_size: few

cdr3_nt: TGTGCCAGCAGCGTAGCGGCGGTGCGGGAGACCCAGTACTTC
cdr3_aa: CASSVAAVRETQYF
d_call: NA
j_call: TRBJ2-5
v_call: TRBV9
clone_size: NA

cdr3_nt: TGTGCCAGCAGGGAACATCGACAGGGGGCACAGCCCCAGCATTTT
cdr3_aa: CASREHRQGAQPQHF
d_call: TRBD1
j_call: TRBJ1-5
v_call: TRBV28
clone_size: NA

cdr3_nt: TGTGCCAGCAGCTTGGCAGGGGCAGGGGCCAACGTCCTGACTTTC
cdr3_aa: CASSLAGAGANVLTF
d_call: NA
j_call: TRBJ2-6
v_call: TRBV5-4
clone_size: few

cdr3_nt: TGTGCCAGCAGCTTCGGTCCATTGCCGCAGTTCTTC
cdr3_aa: CASSFGPLPQFF
d_call: NA
j_call: TRBJ2-1
v_call: TRBV7-2
clone_size: NA

cdr3_nt: TGTGCCAGCAGTTCGTACAGGGGATGGAACACTGAAGCTTTCTTT
cdr3_aa: CASSSYRGWNTEAFF
d_call: TRBD1
j_call: TRBJ1-1
v_call: TRBV6-6
clone_size: few

cdr3_nt: TGCGCCAGCAGTGAAGGGACTAGCGGGTGGGATGAGCAGTTCTTC
cdr3_aa: CASSEGTSGWDEQFF
d_call: TRBD2
j_call: TRBJ2-1
v_call: TRBV10-1
clone_size: few

cdr3_nt: TGCGCCAGCAGTGACGCCGGGACAGGACTAGGCGATGAGCAGTTCTTC
cdr3_aa: CASSDAGTGLGDEQFF
d_call: NA
j_call: TRBJ2-1
v_call: TRBV10-1
clone_size: NA

cdr3_nt: TGCGCCAGCAGCTTGGATGGAGGCTCGAGTCAGCCCCAGCATTTT
cdr3_aa: CASSLDGGSSQPQHF
d_call: NA
j_call: TRBJ1-5
v_call: TRBV5-1
clone_size: NA

cdr3_nt: TGTGCCAGCAGCCCACGACTAGCGGGGTCGGCGGAGACCCAGTACTTC
cdr3_aa: CASSPRLAGSAETQYF
d_call: TRBD2
j_call: TRBJ2-5
v_call: TRBV7-3
clone_size: NA

cdr3_nt: TGTGCCAGCAGCTTAGGGGTAGACTACTCCTACGAGCAGTACTTC
cdr3_aa: CASSLGVDYSYEQYF
d_call: NA
j_call: TRBJ2-7
v_call: TRBV7-2
clone_size: once

cdr3_nt: TGTGCCAGCCAAGGACTAGCGGGAGAAGAGACCCAGTACTTC
cdr3_aa: CASQGLAGEETQYF
d_call: TRBD2
j_call: TRBJ2-5
v_call: TRBV7-2
clone_size: NA

cdr3_nt: TGTTCCAGCAGCTTAAGACAGGGGTCTGCAACTAATGAAAAACTGTTTTTT
cdr3_aa: CSSSLRQGSATNEKLFF
d_call: TRBD1
j_call: TRBJ1-4
v_call: TRBV7-9
clone_size: NA

cdr3_nt: TGTGCCAGCAGTGGAACAGGGGGACGTAATGAAAAACTGTTTTTT
cdr3_aa: CASSGTGGRNEKLFF
d_call: TRBD1
j_call: TRBJ1-4
v_call: TRBV6-1
clone_size: NA

cdr3_nt: TGCGCCAGCAGCCAAGAAGGACAGGGGTTTGCTGAAGCTTTCTTT
cdr3_aa: CASSQEGQGFAEAFF
d_call: TRBD1
j_call: TRBJ1-1
v_call: TRBV4-3
clone_size: NA

cdr3_nt: TGTGCCAGCAGCCAATACCTTGACAGGGGGCAAGGACTCGACTTC
cdr3_aa: CASSQYLDRGQGLDF
d_call: TRBD1
j_call: TRBJ2-7
v_call: TRBV7-9
clone_size: NA

cdr3_nt: TGTGCCTGGACGACGGGGGGGCACGGTCAGCCCCAGCATTTT
cdr3_aa: CAWTTGGHGQPQHF
d_call: NA
j_call: TRBJ1-5
v_call: TRBV30
clone_size: once

cdr3_nt: TGTGCCAGCAGAAGCGGGGAAAGCACAGATACGCAGTATTTT
cdr3_aa: CASRSGESTDTQYF
d_call: TRBD2
j_call: TRBJ2-3
v_call: TRBV6-5
clone_size: few

cdr3_nt: TGTGCCAGCAGCAAAGCGGCCCACAGGGTAGGGGGGACCCAGTACTTC
cdr3_aa: CASSKAAHRVGGTQYF
d_call: NA
j_call: TRBJ2-5
v_call: TRBV21-1
clone_size: once

cdr3_nt: TGTGCCAGCAGGGGACAGGGCGATTCCTACGAGCAGTACTTC
cdr3_aa: CASRGQGDSYEQYF
d_call: TRBD1
j_call: TRBJ2-7
v_call: TRBV6-5
clone_size: NA

cdr3_nt: TGTGCCAGTAGTTCCGGGACAGGGGGCTCCGGGGAGCTGTTTTTT
cdr3_aa: CASSSGTGGSGELFF
d_call: TRBD1
j_call: TRBJ2-2
v_call: TRBV19
clone_size: once

cdr3_nt: TGTGCCAGCAACGTAGCCTTAGCGGGAGGAGCAAACAATGAGCAGTTCTTC
cdr3_aa: CASNVALAGGANNEQFF
d_call: TRBD2
j_call: TRBJ2-1
v_call: TRBV2
clone_size: NA

cdr3_nt: TGTGCCAGCAGTGGGCGGGAGTTCGGGGAGACCCAGTACTTC
cdr3_aa: CASSGREFGETQYF
d_call: TRBD2
j_call: TRBJ2-5
v_call: TRBV2
clone_size: NA

cdr3_nt: TGTGCCAGTAGTATCAGGGGCCCCGGGGCCAAAAACATTCAGTACTTC
cdr3_aa: CASSIRGPGAKNIQYF
d_call: NA
j_call: TRBJ2-4
v_call: TRBV19
clone_size: NA

cdr3_nt: TGTGCCAGCATCTCTGGGGACTTCAGGGATCAGCCCCAGCATTTT
cdr3_aa: CASISGDFRDQPQHF
d_call: NA
j_call: TRBJ1-5
v_call: TRBV28
clone_size: NA

cdr3_nt: TGTGCCAGTAGTGGGACAGGGGGGACTACTGAAGCTTTCTTT
cdr3_aa: CASSGTGGTTEAFF
d_call: TRBD1
j_call: TRBJ1-1
v_call: TRBV19
clone_size: few

cdr3_nt: TGTGCCAGCAGCCGACAGGGTGTTGATCAGCCCCAGCATTTT
cdr3_aa: CASSRQGVDQPQHF
d_call: TRBD1
j_call: TRBJ1-5
v_call: TRBV14
clone_size: NA

cdr3_nt: TGTGCCAGCACCCTGCCGGTTGACAGGTTAAACTATGGCTACACCTTC
cdr3_aa: CASTLPVDRLNYGYTF
d_call: NA
j_call: TRBJ1-2
v_call: TRBV2
clone_size: NA

cdr3_nt: TGTGCCAGCAGTCCAGACACCGAAGAGACCCAGTACTTC
cdr3_aa: CASSPDTEETQYF
d_call: NA
j_call: TRBJ2-5
v_call: TRBV27
clone_size: NA

cdr3_nt: TGTGCCAGCAGTCCCACAGGCGGAGGGGCGACCAATGAGCAGTTCTTC
cdr3_aa: CASSPTGGGATNEQFF
d_call: NA
j_call: TRBJ2-1
v_call: TRBV25-1
clone_size: NA

cdr3_nt: TGCGCCAGCAGGGCCACTAGCGGGGGGGCAGATGAGCAGTTCTTC
cdr3_aa: CASRATSGGADEQFF
d_call: TRBD2
j_call: TRBJ2-1
v_call: TRBV10-1
clone_size: NA

cdr3_nt: TGCGCCAGCAGCCAAGTAGATCTGGGCCTAAAATACTACGAGCAGTACTTC
cdr3_aa: CASSQVDLGLKYYEQYF
d_call: NA
j_call: TRBJ2-7
v_call: TRBV4-1
clone_size: NA

cdr3_nt: TGTGCCTGGAGTGTGGGACACAGGGGAGGATCGGGAGAGCAGTACTTC
cdr3_aa: CAWSVGHRGGSGEQYF
d_call: NA
j_call: TRBJ2-7
v_call: TRBV30
clone_size: NA

cdr3_nt: TGTGCCAGTAGTATAACTCCGGGGGGGCAGCCCCAGCATTTT
cdr3_aa: CASSITPGGQPQHF
d_call: NA
j_call: TRBJ1-5
v_call: TRBV19
clone_size: NA

cdr3_nt: TGCGCCAGCAGCCAAGGTCGGGCAGGGGGTACCTACGAGCAGTACTTC
cdr3_aa: CASSQGRAGGTYEQYF
d_call: TRBD1
j_call: TRBJ2-7
v_call: TRBV4-3
clone_size: NA

cdr3_nt: TGTGCCAGCATCTCTCCGCGGATAGGGGCCTACGAGCAGTACTTC
cdr3_aa: CASISPRIGAYEQYF
d_call: NA
j_call: TRBJ2-7
v_call: TRBV2
clone_size: NA

cdr3_nt: TGTGCCATCAGCGAGGGACAGGGGAAACTGTTTTTT
cdr3_aa: CAISEGQGKLFF
d_call: TRBD1
j_call: TRBJ1-4
v_call: TRBV10-3
clone_size: few

cdr3_nt: TGTGCCAGTAATAGTGTCACCGGGGAGCTGTTTTTT
cdr3_aa: CASNSVTGELFF
d_call: NA
j_call: TRBJ2-2
v_call: TRBV19
clone_size: NA

cdr3_nt: TGTGCCAGCAGTTTTTCTACGGGAAACGAGCAGTACTTC
cdr3_aa: CASSFSTGNEQYF
d_call: NA
j_call: TRBJ2-7
v_call: TRBV27
clone_size: NA